Below are 22 T cell receptor beta chains sequenced from a single sample in a study of cytomegalovirus exposure and HLA in healthy donors. Primers included in the PCR were 60 Vbeta and 13 Jbeta primers. Assay: immunoSEQ multiplex PCR; the TCRdb copy retains only in-frame clones and omits some. The table lists roughly 180,000 clones, approximately 80% of them singletons, with 5% to 6% in the top ten. Sequenced material: PBMCs. The receptor source for this set is a woman in her 30s in good health and CMV-seropositive.

The CDR3 spells CASSDIASGNTDEQFF. For the CDR3, the DNA is TGTGCCAGCAGTGACATCGCTAGCGGGAATACCGATGAGCAGTTCTTC. The rearrangement links TRBV2 to TRBJ2-1, with 9 bases lining up with TRBD2. Germline V gene sequence: CDR1 SNHLY, CDR2 FYNNEI. The CDR3 contains 16 residues. V lost 3 bases, J lost 8 bases, and 11 bases stayed unmatched.

The V call is TRBV5-4, the J call TRBJ2-3; D might be TRBD2 (6 bases). From germline, CDR1 is SGHNT and CDR2 YYREEE (reference sequence). The ends were cut back, 0 bases at V and 11 bases at J, with 13 bases in the middle. The CDR3 covers 13 residues. CDR3 nucleotide sequence: TGTGCCAGCAGCTTGGTGTTGGGGCGGGAGCAGTATTTT. Protein product: CASSLVLGREQYF.

This clone was seen only once. This chain uses TRBV11-2 with TRBJ1-2, with TRBD1 as a possible D gene (6 bases). This CDR3 is built from 14 residues. Germline CDR1 is SGHAT and CDR2 is FQNNGV. The V end was cut by 3 bases, the J end by 0 bases, with 8 bases between. CDR3 in DNA: TGTGCCAGCAGCTTGGACAGAACTAACTATGGCTACACCTTC. Its translation is CASSLDRTNYGYTF.

The chain has TRBV19 and TRBJ1-2; possible D gene TRBD1, 5 bases. V was pared by 9 bases and J by 5 bases, with 13 bases between. This CDR3 region has 12 residues. CDR1 and CDR2 from the germline V gene are LNHDA and SQIVND (reference sequence). DNA for the CDR3: TGTGCCAGCTCCACCTCAGGGTATGGCTACACCTTC. This sequence encodes CASSTSGYGYTF.

This clone turned up a few times. V and J are TRBV5-1 and TRBJ1-5; D ambiguous. V lost 0 bases to trimming and J lost 5 bases, with 6 bases between them. The V gene's germline CDR1 is SGHRS and CDR2 YFSETQ. The CDR3 extends over 13 amino acids. The CDR3 is CASSLGQYQPQHF. The DNA for the CDR3 is TGCGCCAGCAGCTTGGGGCAGTATCAGCCCCAGCATTTT.

The gene calls are TRBV19 and TRBJ2-7, with TRBD2 matching 10 bases. Germline V gene sequence: CDR1 LNHDA, CDR2 SQIVND (reference sequence). V lost 6 bases, J lost 3 bases, and 5 bases stayed unmatched. CDR3 size: 14 residues. The CDR3 DNA follows: TGTGCCAGTAGCTCGGCTAGCGGGAGCTACGAGCAGTACTTC. Amino acids: CASSSASGSYEQYF.

This chain links TRBV7-2 with TRBJ2-7; 8 positions match TRBD2. Germline CDR1 is SGHTA and CDR2 is FQGNSA. Losses at the gene ends were 5 bases for V and 7 bases for J; bases not matched to a gene: 13. The CDR3 has 15 residues. CDR3 nucleotide sequence: TGTGCCAGCAGCACTGAGCGGGGGCCCCTCTTTGAGCAGTACTTC. The encoded protein is CASSTERGPLFEQYF. Variable domain in full (rest from reference TRBV7-2 and TRBJ2-7): GAGVSQSPSNKVTEKGKDVELRCDPISGHTALYWYRQSLGQGLEFLIYFQGNSAPDKSGLPSDRFSAERTGGSVSTLTIQRTQQEDSAVYLCASSTERGPLFEQYFGPGTRLTVT.

This clone has just one count. The rearrangement joins TRBV7-9 to TRBJ1-4, with D possibly being TRBD1 (5 bases). Between the trimmed V and J ends, which lost 5 bases and 6 bases, there was a span of 13 bases. The CDR3 runs to 14 residues. Germline V gives CDR1 SEHNR, CDR2 FQNEAQ (reference sequence). The CDR3: CASSQLDSYEKLFF. The DNA of the CDR3 is TGTGCCAGCAGCCAATTAGACAGTTATGAAAAACTGTTTTTT.

Concerning this clone: At one boundary the junction diverges from the germline segment, which might be a read error. CDR3 coding DNA: TGTTCCAGCATTGTAGCGGGGGGCACAGATACGCAGTATTTT. It encodes CSSIVAGGTDTQYF. V and J are TRBV7-9 and TRBJ2-3, with 9 bases lining up with TRBD2. This CDR3 region has 14 residues. Germline V gene sequence: CDR1 SEHNR, CDR2 FQNEAQ (reference sequence).

This chain connects TRBV4-1 to TRBJ1-4, with 9 bases lining up with TRBD1. CDR1 MGHRA and CDR2 YSYEKL come from the germline V gene. This CDR3 has 16 residues. J lost 7 bases, V lost 4 bases, and 10 bases had no gene match. In nucleotides, the CDR3 is TGCGCCAGCAGCCGAACAACCGGGACAGGGAGTGAAAAACTGTTTTTT. Its protein is CASSRTTGTGSEKLFF.

This clone is a singleton in its sample. The V and J genes are TRBV7-9 and TRBJ2-7; D possibly corresponds to TRBD2 (5 bases). Trimming stripped 3 bases from V and 5 bases from J, with 11 bases between. Looked up from germline, CDR1 is SEHNR and CDR2 is FQNEAQ (reference sequence). The CDR3 covers 13 residues. For the CDR3, the DNA is TGTGCCAGCAGCTTCCCCCGGACTGACGAGCAGTACTTC. As protein: CASSFPRTDEQYF.

The V gene is TRBV6-5, the J gene TRBJ2-1, with TRBD2 matching 9 bases. The CDR3 totals 15 residues. The V gene end was trimmed by 10 bases and the J gene end by 7 bases; junction bases not matched to a gene: 14. Germline V gene lookup returns CDR1 MNHEY and CDR2 SVGAGI. This chain's CDR3 is CATASWREGWNEQFF. The CDR3 DNA reads TGTGCCACTGCTTCCTGGCGGGAGGGGTGGAATGAGCAGTTCTTC.

This chain uses TRBV6-1 with TRBJ1-1; possible D gene TRBD1, 6 bases. V lost 5 bases and J 4 bases, leaving 11 bases between the germline ends. The V gene's germline CDR1 is MNHNS and CDR2 SASEGT. CDR3 length equals 13 residues. This chain's CDR3 is CASSKQGPTEAFF. CDR3 in DNA: TGTGCCAGCAGTAAACAGGGTCCCACTGAAGCTTTCTTT.

This chain joins TRBV6-5 and TRBJ2-5; 7 bases agree with TRBD2. Trimming took 6 bases from V and 2 from J; bases not matched to a gene: 3. Germline V gene sequence: CDR1 MNHEY, CDR2 SVGAGI. This CDR3 has 13 residues. CDR3 in DNA: TGTGCCAGCAGCGGGACTAATCAAGAGACCCAGTACTTC. Amino acid sequence: CASSGTNQETQYF.

V and J are TRBV12-5 and TRBJ1-2; D ambiguous. Germline V gene data show CDR1 as LGHNT and CDR2 as FRNRAP. The V end was cut by 0 bases, the J end by 4 bases, with 15 bases between. CDR3 size: 16 residues. CDR3 DNA sequence: TGTGCTAGTGGTTTGGTACTGGATGCACGGAGCTATGGCTACACCTTC. This sequence encodes CASGLVLDARSYGYTF.

This chain connects TRBV6-4 to TRBJ2-1, with TRBD2 identical over 12 bases. Germline V gene lookup returns CDR1 MRHNA and CDR2 SNTAGT. With V trimmed by 10 bases and J by 8 bases, 12 bases remained unmatched. CDR3 length: 15 residues. The DNA for the CDR3 is TGTGCCACCTCCGCTGGGACTAGCGGGCTGCATGAGCAGTTCTTC. Its translation: CATSAGTSGLHEQFF.

V is TRBV7-6 and J is TRBJ2-7; perhaps TRBD1 as D (6 bases). Germline CDR1 SGHVS, CDR2 FNYEAQ. The V and J ends lost 5 bases and 2 bases respectively, with 10 bases between them. The CDR3 extends over 13 amino acids. In nucleotides, the CDR3 is TGTGCCAGCAGCACAGGGCCCCCCTACGAGCAGTACTTC. Amino acids: CASSTGPPYEQYF.

The chain recombines TRBV5-1 with TRBJ2-3, with unresolved D. Germline V lookup: CDR1 SGHRS, CDR2 YFSETQ. The CDR3 is 16 residues long. Trimming pared 2 bases from V and 2 bases from J, leaving 15 bases between. DNA of the CDR3: TGCGCCAGCAGCTTCTTAGACTCCGTGAACACAGATACGCAGTATTTT. Amino acids: CASSFLDSVNTDTQYF.

The chain carries TRBV6-6 and TRBJ2-3, with 10 positions matching TRBD1. The CDR3 covers 16 residues. CDR1 is MNHNY and CDR2 is SVGAGI in the germline V gene (reference sequence). Trimming cost V 5 bases and J 7 bases; bases outside gene matches: 12. For the CDR3, the DNA is TGTGCCAGCAGTATCCTGGACAGGGGGGTTTTAAATACGCAGTATTTT. It yields the protein CASSILDRGVLNTQYF.

The rearrangement joins TRBV27 to TRBJ2-7; maybe TRBD2 (6 bases). CDR3 length equals 13 residues. Germline values: CDR1 MNHEY, CDR2 SMNVEV (reference sequence). Trimming pared 3 bases from V and 7 bases from J, leaving 13 bases between. CDR3 coding DNA: TGTGCCAGCAGTTTTGGCGGGGCTAGGGAGCAGTACTTC. This codes for CASSFGGAREQYF.

This clone appeared a few times. V gene TRBV5-1 combines with J gene TRBJ1-2, with TRBD1 as a possible D gene (5 bases). Germline CDR1 SGHRS, CDR2 YFSETQ. This CDR3 is 13 amino acids long. Trimming removed 6 bases at V and 2 bases at J, with 11 bases between. CDR3 sequence: CASTPGGNYGYTF. For the CDR3, the DNA is TGCGCCAGCACCCCGGGGGGAAACTATGGCTACACCTTC.

This sequence joins TRBV6-5 and TRBJ2-5, with D possibly matching TRBD1 (5 bases). The CDR3 is made up of 15 amino acids. Between the trimmed V and J ends, which lost 0 bases and 1 base, there was a span of 9 bases. The germline V gene has CDR1 MNHEY and CDR2 SVGAGI. The CDR3 spells CASSYSGATQETQYF. The DNA for the CDR3 is TGTGCCAGCAGTTACTCAGGGGCAACCCAAGAGACCCAGTACTTC.